This T cell receptor (beta chain) was recorded in a study of graft-versus-host responses after intestinal transplantation. The protocol was immunoSEQ multiplex PCR, while the TCRdb copy is restricted to in-frame clones and leaves out a portion. The sample records under 85,000 clones, approximately 94% being singletons. A note on this clone: Its antigen is not identified.

V shed 5 bases and J 3 bases; nucleotides not matched to a gene: 3. Germline V lookup: CDR1 MNHNS, CDR2 SASEGT. CDR3 length: 15 amino acids. This chain joins TRBV6-1 and TRBJ2-7, with 14 bases identical to TRBD2. The specimen was unstimulated CD8+ T cells sorted from spleen or lymph node cells, collected before intestinal transplant. This TCR was sampled from a human donor who received an intestinal transplant. The CDR3: CASSSGLAGVYEQYF. As DNA, the CDR3 is TGTGCCAGCAGTTCGGGACTAGCGGGAGTCTACGAGCAGTACTTC.